The 28 T cell receptor beta chains presented below share a single source sample, sequenced in a study of blood T cell repertoires in COVID-19. Assay used: immunoSEQ multiplex PCR; TCRdb lists only in-frame clones, some missing. The sample records over 250,000 clones, just under 90% being singletons. The sequencing input was PBMCs or T cells enriched from blood (not recorded which). The origin of the receptors is a woman aged 55 to 70 who had recovered from COVID-19.

CDR3 DNA sequence: TGCAGCGTTGATAGTTACAATGAGCAGTTCTTC. It translates to CSVDSYNEQFF. The V and J genes are TRBV29-1 and TRBJ2-1, with D hard to call. From germline, CDR1 is SQVTM and CDR2 ANQGSEA. The CDR3 runs to 11 residues. V shed 3 bases and J shed 4 bases, with 4 bases lying between them.

In its sample, this clone was seen once. This sequence joins TRBV19 and TRBJ2-7, with 7 bases lining up with TRBD2. The V and J ends lost 0 bases and 5 bases, in that order; junction bases with no gene match: 10. The germline V gene has CDR1 LNHDA and CDR2 SQIVND (reference sequence). This CDR3 has 16 residues. CDR3 sequence (DNA): TGTGCCAGTAGTATAGATTGGGGAGGGGATCACAACGAGCAGTACTTC. It encodes CASSIDWGGDHNEQYF.

The chain employs TRBV27 and TRBJ1-6; 12 nucleotides line up with TRBD1. Germline lookup yields CDR1 MNHEY and CDR2 SMNVEV (reference sequence). The CDR3 contains 17 residues. V shed 6 bases, J shed 7 bases, and the junction held 10 bases outside the gene matches. The DNA of the CDR3 is TGTGCCAGCAGGTCCTCCGGGACAGGGGGCGGAAATTCACCCCTCCACTTT. Translating it yields CASRSSGTGGGNSPLHF.

In its sample, this clone was seen a few times. J is TRBJ1-1 and V is TRBV2; weak D call: TRBD1 (6 bases). The CDR3 spans 12 residues. Between the trimmed V and J ends, which lost 6 bases and 8 bases, there was a span of 13 bases. CDR1 is SNHLY and CDR2 is FYNNEI in the germline V gene. The CDR3: CASSRTDMEAFF. CDR3 DNA sequence: TGTGCCAGCAGCCGGACAGACATGGAAGCTTTCTTT. Full variable domain (missing parts from reference TRBV2 and TRBJ1-1): EPEVTQTPSHQVTQMGQEVILRCVPISNHLYFYWYRQILGQKVEFLVSFYNNEISEKSEIFDDQFSVERPDGSNFTLKIRSTKLEDSAMYFCASSRTDMEAFFGQGTRLTVV.

The chain carries TRBV27 and TRBJ2-1, with D maybe TRBD2 (6 bases). Trimming pared 4 bases from V and 3 bases from J, leaving 13 bases between. Germline V gives CDR1 MNHEY, CDR2 SMNVEV (reference sequence). The CDR3 covers 15 residues. CDR3 loop: CASSSAGKIYNEQFF. The DNA for the CDR3 is TGTGCCAGCAGTTCGGCGGGGAAGATCTACAATGAGCAGTTCTTC.

A few counts support this clone. The chain has TRBV27 and TRBJ2-7; D perhaps matches TRBD1 (5 bases). The germline gives CDR1 MNHEY, CDR2 SMNVEV (reference sequence). The ends were cut back, 4 bases at V and 6 bases at J, with 13 bases in the middle. CDR3 length equals 13 residues. The CDR3 is CASSSVPRGEQYF. The CDR3 DNA follows: TGTGCCAGCAGTTCGGTCCCTAGGGGCGAGCAGTACTTC.

The chain uses TRBV27 and TRBJ1-5; D gene unclear. The CDR3 loop spans 14 amino acids. Germline V lookup: CDR1 MNHEY, CDR2 SMNVEV (reference sequence). Deletions cut 5 bases from V and 5 bases from J, with 13 bases between. As DNA, the CDR3 is TGTGCCAGCAGTAGGCGGAGTCTGGATCAGCCCCAGCATTTT. Amino acid sequence: CASSRRSLDQPQHF.

The chain employs TRBV7-8 and TRBJ2-1; 7 bases fit TRBD1. V shed 2 bases and J 9 bases; nucleotides not matched to a gene: 13. Germline CDR1 and CDR2: SGHVS and FQNEAQ. The CDR3 is made up of 16 amino acids. The CDR3 sequence: CASSLPIGTVAAEQFF. In nucleotides, the CDR3 is TGTGCCAGCAGCTTACCAATCGGGACAGTGGCCGCTGAGCAGTTCTTC.

The CDR3 DNA follows: TGTGCCAAAGGGGAGGTAGGAAGGGAGACCCAGTACTTC. Its protein product is CAKGEVGRETQYF. The V and J genes are TRBV24-1 and TRBJ2-5, with D possibly being TRBD2 (6 bases). Per germline, CDR1 KGHDR and CDR2 SFDVKD. CDR3 length: 13 amino acids. V was shortened by 11 bases and J by 5 bases, with 17 bases between the two germline ends.

This chain joins TRBV11-2 and TRBJ2-3, with unresolved D. Deletions cut 5 bases from V and 4 bases from J, with 13 bases between. CDR3 length equals 14 residues. Germline V gene lookup returns CDR1 SGHAT and CDR2 FQNNGV. The CDR3 is CASSNLPQSDTQYF. The CDR3 DNA sequence: TGTGCCAGCAGCAACCTCCCCCAGTCAGATACGCAGTATTTT.

The rearrangement uses TRBV2 and TRBJ1-2; 8 bases map to TRBD1. This CDR3 region has 14 residues. Germline V gives CDR1 SNHLY, CDR2 FYNNEI. Unmatched junction bases numbered 3, after V lost 6 bases and J lost 0 bases. CDR3 DNA: TGTGCCAGCAGAACAGGGGGACCTAACTATGGCTACACCTTC. This codes for CASRTGGPNYGYTF. The full variable domain, with the rest looked up from reference TRBV2 and TRBJ1-2, is EPEVTQTPSHQVTQMGQEVILRCVPISNHLYFYWYRQILGQKVEFLVSFYNNEISEKSEIFDDQFSVERPDGSNFTLKIRSTKLEDSAMYFCASRTGGPNYGYTFGSGTRLTVV.

J is TRBJ1-1 and V is TRBV11-2; 9 positions match TRBD1. Germline assignment: CDR1 SGHAT and CDR2 FQNNGV. The CDR3 is made up of 14 amino acids. The ends lost 1 base at V and 11 bases at J; junction bases unmatched: 8. CDR3 sequence reads: CASSLVTGQGWAFF. The CDR3 DNA reads as TGTGCCAGCAGCTTAGTAACAGGACAGGGGTGGGCTTTCTTT.

This clone was seen once. This chain joins TRBV2 and TRBJ2-1; 9 bases fit TRBD1. V gave up 4 bases and J gave up 2 bases; unmatched junction bases: 3. This CDR3 has 15 residues. Germline CDR1 SNHLY, CDR2 FYNNEI. The CDR3: CASSVRDRAYNEQFF. The CDR3 region has the DNA TGTGCCAGCAGTGTCCGGGACAGGGCCTACAATGAGCAGTTCTTC.

The rearrangement joins TRBV3-1 (or the pseudogene TRBV3-2) to TRBJ2-7, with D maybe TRBD2 (5 bases). Germline V gene lookup returns CDR1 LGHDT and CDR2 YNNKEL (reference sequence). The V end lost 5 bases, the J end lost 3 bases, and 11 bases lay between the germline ends. CDR3 size: 13 residues. The chain's CDR3 is CASSETGGYEQYF. The CDR3 DNA sequence: TGTGCCAGCAGCGAAACCGGAGGCTACGAGCAGTACTTC.

The rearrangement uses TRBV9 and TRBJ2-5, with 11 bases that match TRBD2. The CDR3 spans 16 residues. Germline V gene data show CDR1 as SGDLS and CDR2 as YYNGEE. J was trimmed by 5 bases and V by 4 bases; bases with no gene match: 10. The CDR3 loop is CASSLSSGRGWETQYF. As DNA, the CDR3 is TGTGCCAGCAGCCTAAGTAGCGGGAGGGGTTGGGAGACCCAGTACTTC. The full variable domain, completed using reference TRBV9 and TRBJ2-5, is DSGVTQTPKHLITATGQRVTLRCSPRSGDLSVYWYQQSLDQGLQFLIQYYNGEERAKGNILERFSAQQFPDLHSELNLSSLELGDSALYFCASSLSSGRGWETQYFGPGTRLLVL.

Only one count was recorded for this clone. The genes are TRBV5-1 and TRBJ2-7; 12 bases are shared with TRBD1. The V segment lost 3 bases and the J segment 6 bases; nucleotides outside the gene matches: 4. This CDR3 contains 14 residues. CDR1 and CDR2 (germline): SGHRS, YFSETQ. CDR3 coding DNA: TGCGCCAGCAGCTCCGGGACAGGGGGCTTCGAGCAGTACTTC. Translating gives CASSSGTGGFEQYF.

The chain combines TRBV9 with TRBJ2-1; 11 bases map to TRBD2. The CDR3 is 17 residues long. Per the germline V gene, CDR1 is SGDLS and CDR2 is YYNGEE. J was trimmed by 4 bases and V by 3 bases; bases with no gene match: 9. CDR3 DNA: TGTGCCAGCAGCGGACCCCACGGGACTAGCGGATACAATGAGCAGTTCTTC. This encodes CASSGPHGTSGYNEQFF.

The CDR3 region has the DNA TGTGCCAGCAGTTTAGCGGGGGGCGGCTATGGCTACACCTTC. It encodes CASSLAGGGYGYTF. The chain joins TRBV28 to TRBJ1-2, with D possibly being TRBD1 (6 bases). The CDR3 runs 14 residues. CDR1 and CDR2 from the germline V gene are MDHEN and SYDVKM. Trimming removed 2 bases at V and 4 bases at J, with 11 bases between.

V gene TRBV2 combines with J gene TRBJ2-1; TRBD2 aligns across 10 bases. V shed 10 bases, J shed 9 bases, and the junction held 21 bases outside the gene matches. Germline V gives CDR1 SNHLY, CDR2 FYNNEI. The CDR3 length is 17 residues. The DNA of the CDR3 is TGTGCCACCCCAGGGACTAGCGAGGGAAAAACCATGGGTGAGCAGTTCTTC. Residues: CATPGTSEGKTMGEQFF.

The chain combines TRBV6-5 with TRBJ1-1, with a weak D call TRBD1 (5 bases). There are 15 residues in the CDR3. V was clipped by 2 bases and J by 4 bases, with 14 bases between them. The germline gives CDR1 MNHEY, CDR2 SVGAGI. The DNA for the CDR3 is TGTGCCAGCAGTTACCCAGGCAGGGCAGGCACTGAAGCTTTCTTT. Translation: CASSYPGRAGTEAFF.

Points on this clone: This may come from a read error, since a much larger clone is one base off. This CDR3 is also generated by other DNA sequences in the sample. The V and J genes are TRBV3-1 (or the pseudogene TRBV3-2) and TRBJ1-1; D perhaps matches TRBD1 (5 bases). Germline V lookup: CDR1 LGHDT, CDR2 YNNKEL (reference sequence). There are 12 residues in the CDR3. Here the CDR3 DNA reads TGTGCTAGCAGCCACGGGGGGACTGAAGCTTTCTTT. Translation gives CASSHGGTEAFF.

The V call is TRBV7-9, the J call TRBJ2-2; TRBD2 might be the D (5 bases). The V end was cut by 3 bases, the J end by 2 bases, with 10 bases between. The CDR3 is 15 residues long. The germline gives CDR1 SEHNR, CDR2 FQNEAQ (reference sequence). The CDR3 protein is CASSFGLENTGELFF. CDR3 DNA: TGTGCCAGCAGCTTCGGACTGGAAAACACCGGGGAGCTGTTTTTT.

The rearrangement links TRBV3-1 (or the pseudogene TRBV3-2) to TRBJ2-2; a weak D match, TRBD2 (6 bases). With 5 bases removed from V and 4 bases from J, the gap between germline ends came to 8 bases. This CDR3 spans 13 amino acids. The germline gives CDR1 LGHDT, CDR2 YNNKEL (reference sequence). The CDR3 region is CASSYGGTGELFF. CDR3 in DNA: TGTGCCAGCAGCTACGGGGGCACCGGGGAGCTGTTTTTT.

The V and J genes are TRBV30 and TRBJ1-3; a weak D match, TRBD1 (6 bases). Germline V gene sequence: CDR1 GTSNPN, CDR2 SVGIG (reference sequence). V was clipped by 8 bases and J by 1 base, with 9 bases between them. The CDR3 has 12 amino acids. As DNA, the CDR3 is TGTGCCACTGGACAGTCTGGAAACACCATATATTTT. Protein: CATGQSGNTIYF. The whole variable domain, remainder taken from reference TRBV30 and TRBJ1-3, is SQTIHQWPATLVQPVGSPLSLECTVEGTSNPNLYWYRQAAGRGLQLLFYSVGIGQISSEVPQNLSASRPQDRQFILSSKKLLLSDSGFYLCATGQSGNTIYFGEGSWLTVV.

The chain links TRBV11-2 to TRBJ1-2; tentatively, D is TRBD1 (6 bases). Germline V CDR1 and CDR2: SGHAT, FQNNGV. The V and J ends lost 4 bases and 5 bases respectively, with 20 bases between them. The CDR3 sequence is 16 residues long. The CDR3 protein is CASSSQGTGTAYGYTF. The CDR3, as DNA: TGTGCCAGCAGCTCCCAGGGAACAGGGACGGCGTATGGCTACACCTTC.

The chain couples TRBV6-5 to TRBJ2-3; tentatively, D is TRBD2 (6 bases). Germline V lookup: CDR1 MNHEY, CDR2 SVGAGI. V lost 7 bases and J lost 1, with 9 bases in between. The CDR3 sequence is 13 residues long. CDR3 sequence: CASTPGGTDTQYF. As DNA, the CDR3 is TGTGCCAGCACCCCGGGGGGCACAGATACGCAGTATTTT.

This chain joins TRBV28 and TRBJ2-3, with D perhaps matching TRBD2 (5 bases). Trimming stripped 4 bases from V and 5 bases from J, with 13 bases between. Germline V gene lookup returns CDR1 MDHEN and CDR2 SYDVKM. There are 14 residues in the CDR3. The CDR3 protein is CASSSILRGDTQYF. Here the CDR3 DNA reads TGTGCCAGCAGTTCCATCTTACGGGGAGATACGCAGTATTTT.

This clone was counted many times. V and J are TRBV5-1 and TRBJ2-7; perhaps TRBD2 as D (6 bases). The CDR3 spans 15 residues. V was trimmed by 0 bases and J by 5 bases, leaving 15 bases between them. CDR1 is SGHRS and CDR2 is YFSETQ in the germline V gene. CDR3 loop: CASSLERREIHEQYF. The CDR3 DNA reads as TGCGCCAGCAGCTTGGAACGGCGGGAAATCCACGAGCAGTACTTC.